One T cell receptor (beta chain) is described in this entry. This CDR3 is built from 15 residues. The germline V gene has CDR1 SGDLS and CDR2 YYNGEE. V trimming: 4 bases; J trimming: 8 bases; junction bases outside the gene matches: 11. The data derive from a study of blood T cell repertoires in COVID-19. Study details: Sites across the United States, Italy and Spain contributed samples from acute and convalescent COVID-19.

Methods used by the authors: The authors estimated nucleated cell counts from reference gene primer amplification. Sequencing was performed with immunoSEQ multiplex PCR; in TCRdb, only in-frame clones are kept and a portion is missing. V and J calls and clone size are given by that table; D and trimming were obtained from the DNA. The sample has tens of thousands of clones; more than 70% are singletons. This chain joins TRBV9 and TRBJ1-4; 7 nucleotides align to TRBD1. The sequencing sample was made of peripheral blood. The sequence was collected from a woman at least 80 years old with active COVID-19. The DNA for the CDR3 is TGTGCCAGCAGCCCAAGGACAGGTCTAGCGGAAAAACTGTTTTTT. This encodes CASSPRTGLAEKLFF.